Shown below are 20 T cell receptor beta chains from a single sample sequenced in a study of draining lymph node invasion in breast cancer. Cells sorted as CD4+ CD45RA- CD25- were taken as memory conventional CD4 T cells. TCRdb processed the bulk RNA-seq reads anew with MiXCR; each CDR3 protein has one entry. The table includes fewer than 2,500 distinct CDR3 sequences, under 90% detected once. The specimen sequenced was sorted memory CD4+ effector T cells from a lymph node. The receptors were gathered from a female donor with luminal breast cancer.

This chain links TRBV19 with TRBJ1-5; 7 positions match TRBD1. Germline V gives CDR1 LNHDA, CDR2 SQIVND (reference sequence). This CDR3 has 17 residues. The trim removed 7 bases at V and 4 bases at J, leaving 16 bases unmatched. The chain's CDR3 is CASTPEGAGGWNQPQHF. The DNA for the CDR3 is TGTGCCAGTACCCCGGAGGGGGCAGGGGGATGGAATCAGCCCCAGCATTTT. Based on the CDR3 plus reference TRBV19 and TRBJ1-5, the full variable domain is DGGITQSPKYLFRKEGQNVTLSCEQNLNHDAMYWYRQDPGQGLRLIYYSQIVNDFQKGDIAEGYSVSREKKESFPLTVTSAQKNPTAFYLCASTPEGAGGWNQPQHFGDGTRLSIL.

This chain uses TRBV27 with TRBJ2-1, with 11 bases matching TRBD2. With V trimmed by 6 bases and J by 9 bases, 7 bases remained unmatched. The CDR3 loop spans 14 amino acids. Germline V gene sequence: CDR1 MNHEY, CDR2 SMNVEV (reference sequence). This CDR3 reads CASSRTSGPREQFF. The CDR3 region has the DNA TGTGCCAGCAGCCGGACTAGCGGGCCACGTGAGCAGTTCTTC.

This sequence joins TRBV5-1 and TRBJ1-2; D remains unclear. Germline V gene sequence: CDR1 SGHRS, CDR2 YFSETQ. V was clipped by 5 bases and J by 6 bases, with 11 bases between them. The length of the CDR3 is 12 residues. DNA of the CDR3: TGCGCCAGCAGTCTCGAGGGAAATGGCTACACCTTC. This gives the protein CASSLEGNGYTF.

The chain's CDR3 is CASSLDGRTSGGGNPQETQYF. Here the CDR3 DNA reads TGTGCCAGCAGCTTAGATGGCCGGACTAGCGGGGGAGGGAATCCCCAAGAGACCCAGTACTTC. The chain links TRBV11-1 to TRBJ2-5; TRBD2 matches 13 bases. The germline V gene has CDR1 SGHAT and CDR2 FQDESV (reference sequence). The J segment lost 1 base and the V segment lost 1 base, leaving 15 bases of the junction unmatched. The CDR3 extends over 21 amino acids.

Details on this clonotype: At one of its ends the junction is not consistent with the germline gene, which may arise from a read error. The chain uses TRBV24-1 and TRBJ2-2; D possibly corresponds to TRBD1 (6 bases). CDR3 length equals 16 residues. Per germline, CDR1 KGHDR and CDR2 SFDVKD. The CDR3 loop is CATSERTGQSTGEQFF. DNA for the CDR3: TGTGCCACCAGTGAACGCACGGGACAATCCACCGGGGAGCAGTTTTTT.

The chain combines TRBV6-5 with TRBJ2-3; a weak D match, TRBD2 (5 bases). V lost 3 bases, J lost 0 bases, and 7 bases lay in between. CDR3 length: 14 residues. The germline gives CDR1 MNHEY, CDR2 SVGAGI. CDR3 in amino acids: CASSYGGSTDTQYF. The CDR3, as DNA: TGTGCCAGCAGTTATGGCGGGAGCACAGATACGCAGTATTTT.

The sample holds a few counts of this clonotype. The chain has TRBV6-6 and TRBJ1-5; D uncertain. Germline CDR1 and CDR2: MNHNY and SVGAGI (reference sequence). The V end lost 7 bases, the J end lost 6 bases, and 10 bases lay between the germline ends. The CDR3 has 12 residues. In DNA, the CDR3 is TGTGCCAGCACCACCGCCGGTCAGCCCCAGCATTTT. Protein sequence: CASTTAGQPQHF.

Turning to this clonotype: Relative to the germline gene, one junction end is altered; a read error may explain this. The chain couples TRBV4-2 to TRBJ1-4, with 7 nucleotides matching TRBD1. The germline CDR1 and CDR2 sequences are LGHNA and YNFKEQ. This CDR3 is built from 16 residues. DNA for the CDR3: TGTGTCAGCAGCCAAGATCCCGGGACAGTTAGTGAAAAACTGTTTTTT. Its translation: CVSSQDPGTVSEKLFF.

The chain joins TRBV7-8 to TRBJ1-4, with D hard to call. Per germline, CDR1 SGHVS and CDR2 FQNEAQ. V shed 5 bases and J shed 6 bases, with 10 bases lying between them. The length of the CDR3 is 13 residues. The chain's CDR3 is CASSPPKDEKLFF. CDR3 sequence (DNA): TGTGCCAGCAGCCCACCTAAGGATGAAAAACTGTTTTTT.

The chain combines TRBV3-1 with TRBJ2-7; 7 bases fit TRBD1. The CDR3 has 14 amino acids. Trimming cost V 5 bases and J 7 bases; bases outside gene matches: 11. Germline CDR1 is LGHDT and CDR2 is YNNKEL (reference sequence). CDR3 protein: CASSTRQGVREQYF. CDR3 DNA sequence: TGTGCCAGCAGCACCAGACAGGGCGTCCGGGAGCAGTACTTC.

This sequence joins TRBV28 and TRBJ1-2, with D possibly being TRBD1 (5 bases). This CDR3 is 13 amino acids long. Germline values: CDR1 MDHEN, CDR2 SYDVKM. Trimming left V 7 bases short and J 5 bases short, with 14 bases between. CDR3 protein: CASIPQGLYGYTF. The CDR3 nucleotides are TGTGCCAGCATCCCTCAGGGCTTATATGGCTACACCTTC.

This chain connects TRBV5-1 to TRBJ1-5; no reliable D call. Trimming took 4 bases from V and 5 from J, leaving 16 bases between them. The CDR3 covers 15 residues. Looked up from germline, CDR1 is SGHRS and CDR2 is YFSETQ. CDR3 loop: CASSPGPNGDQPQHF. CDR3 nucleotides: TGCGCCAGCAGCCCCGGACCCAACGGCGATCAGCCCCAGCATTTT.

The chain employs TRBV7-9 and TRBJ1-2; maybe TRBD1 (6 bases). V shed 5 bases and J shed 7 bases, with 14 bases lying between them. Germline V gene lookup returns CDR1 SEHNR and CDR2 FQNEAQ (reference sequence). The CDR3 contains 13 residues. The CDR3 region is CASSLLQGSGYTF. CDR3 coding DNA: TGTGCCAGCAGCCTTTTACAGGGAAGTGGCTACACCTTC.

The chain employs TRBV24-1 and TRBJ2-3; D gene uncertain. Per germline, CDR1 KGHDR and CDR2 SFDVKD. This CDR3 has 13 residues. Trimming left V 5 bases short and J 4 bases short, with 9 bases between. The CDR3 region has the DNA TGTGCCACCAGTGCCCGGTACCCAGATACGCAGTATTTT. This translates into CATSARYPDTQYF.

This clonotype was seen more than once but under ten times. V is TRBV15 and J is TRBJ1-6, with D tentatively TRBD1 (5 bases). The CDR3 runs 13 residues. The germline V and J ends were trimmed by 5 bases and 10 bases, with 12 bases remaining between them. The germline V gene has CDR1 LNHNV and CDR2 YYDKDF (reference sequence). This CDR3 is CATSPQGGSPLHF. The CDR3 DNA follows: TGTGCCACCAGCCCCCAGGGTGGATCACCCCTCCACTTT.

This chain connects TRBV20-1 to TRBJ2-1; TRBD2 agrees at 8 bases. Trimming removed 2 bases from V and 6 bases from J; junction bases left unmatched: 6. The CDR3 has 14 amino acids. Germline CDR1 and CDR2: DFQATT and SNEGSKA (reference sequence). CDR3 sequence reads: CSARRRGAVNEQFF. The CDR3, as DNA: TGCAGTGCTAGAAGGCGGGGGGCCGTCAATGAGCAGTTCTTC.

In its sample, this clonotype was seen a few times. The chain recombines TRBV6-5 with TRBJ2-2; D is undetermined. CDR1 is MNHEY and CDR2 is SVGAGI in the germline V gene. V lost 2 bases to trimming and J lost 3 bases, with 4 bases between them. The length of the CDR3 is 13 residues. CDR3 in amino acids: CASSYGHTGELFF. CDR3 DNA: TGTGCCAGCAGTTACGGGCACACCGGGGAGCTGTTTTTT.

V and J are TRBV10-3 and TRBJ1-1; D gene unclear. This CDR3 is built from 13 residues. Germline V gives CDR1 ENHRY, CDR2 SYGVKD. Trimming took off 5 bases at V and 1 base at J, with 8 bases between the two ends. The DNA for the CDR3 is TGTGCCATCAGTAGTCTGTCGAACACTGAAGCTTTCTTT. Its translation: CAISSLSNTEAFF.

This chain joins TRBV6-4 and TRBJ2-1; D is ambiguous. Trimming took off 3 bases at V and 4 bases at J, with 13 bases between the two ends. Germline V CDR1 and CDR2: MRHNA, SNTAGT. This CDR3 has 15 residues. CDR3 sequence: CASSESLGMYNEQFF. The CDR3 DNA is TGTGCCAGCAGTGAGTCCTTGGGAATGTACAATGAGCAGTTCTTC.

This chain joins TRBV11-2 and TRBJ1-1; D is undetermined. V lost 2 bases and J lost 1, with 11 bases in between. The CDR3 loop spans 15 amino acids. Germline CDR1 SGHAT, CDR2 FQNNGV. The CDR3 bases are TGTGCCAGCAGCTTAAATCCAGATGCGAACACTGAAGCTTTCTTT. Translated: CASSLNPDANTEAFF.